This is a list of T cell receptor beta chains from one sample in a study of beta chain features in type 1 diabetes. The protocol was immunoSEQ multiplex PCR, while the TCRdb copy is restricted to in-frame clones and leaves out a portion. Of approximately 600,000 clones in the sample, around 12% were seen once. Sequencing input: naive CD4+ T cells from blood. Source of these receptors: a man in his thirties or forties with type 1 diabetes. Each CDR3 is given with its conserved first and last residue. Fields, in order: V gene, clone size, J gene, D gene, CDR3 DNA, CDR3 protein. The D gene is left open where the match is weak. Clone size is shown for a subset of rows, as once, few, many or a class of expanded clone.

V gene: TRBV18; clone size: many; J gene: TRBJ2-3; D gene: -; CDR3 DNA: TGTGCCAGCTCACCGCCTAGCACAGATACGCAGTATTTT; CDR3 protein: CASSPPSTDTQYF
V gene: TRBV25-1; clone size: -; J gene: TRBJ1-3; D gene: -; CDR3 DNA: TGTGCCAGCACAATAGGGGCTGGAAACACCATATATTTT; CDR3 protein: CASTIGAGNTIYF
V gene: TRBV6-6; clone size: -; J gene: TRBJ2-1; D gene: -; CDR3 DNA: TGTGCCAGCTTGAGACAGGCCAGCTCCTACAATGAGCAGTTCTTC; CDR3 protein: CASLRQASSYNEQFF
V gene: TRBV7-3; clone size: few; J gene: TRBJ1-1; D gene: -; CDR3 DNA: TGTGCCAGCAGCTCCGCAGGGACTGCAGCTTTCTTT; CDR3 protein: CASSSAGTAAFF
V gene: TRBV18; clone size: -; J gene: TRBJ2-5; D gene: -; CDR3 DNA: TGTGCCAGCTCACTGCCCGTCCTGTACCAAGAGACCCAGTACTTC; CDR3 protein: CASSLPVLYQETQYF
V gene: TRBV25-1; clone size: -; J gene: TRBJ1-2; D gene: -; CDR3 DNA: TGTGCCACCTGGACAGCACTAAACTATGGCTACACCTTC; CDR3 protein: CATWTALNYGYTF
V gene: TRBV23-1; clone size: -; J gene: TRBJ2-7; D gene: TRBD1; CDR3 DNA: TGCGCCAGCAGTCAAAAAGCGGGACAGGGGCTAACCGTCCCATCCTACGAGCAGTACTTC; CDR3 protein: CASSQKAGQGLTVPSYEQYF
V gene: TRBV5-1; clone size: few; J gene: TRBJ2-5; D gene: -; CDR3 DNA: TGCGCCAGCAGCTTGGATGCCGGGCCCGAGACCCAGTACTTC; CDR3 protein: CASSLDAGPETQYF
V gene: TRBV29-1; clone size: -; J gene: TRBJ1-2; D gene: -; CDR3 DNA: TGCAGCGTTGACAGGGGTGGTAACGGCTACACCTTC; CDR3 protein: CSVDRGGNGYTF
V gene: TRBV5-1; clone size: -; J gene: TRBJ2-3; D gene: -; CDR3 DNA: TGCGCCAGCAGCTTGGAGTTGGCAGATACGCAGTATTTT; CDR3 protein: CASSLELADTQYF
V gene: TRBV4-3; clone size: few; J gene: TRBJ2-1; D gene: -; CDR3 DNA: TGCGCCAGCAGCCAAGATTACGCATACAATGAGCAGTTCTTC; CDR3 protein: CASSQDYAYNEQFF
V gene: TRBV27; clone size: -; J gene: TRBJ2-5; D gene: TRBD2; CDR3 DNA: TGTGCCAGCAGACTAGCGGGGGGACGGATGGTGGAGACCCAGTACTTC; CDR3 protein: CASRLAGGRMVETQYF
V gene: TRBV14; clone size: few; J gene: TRBJ1-1; D gene: TRBD1; CDR3 DNA: TGTGCCAGCAGCCAAGTAGGGGGCTCGAACACTGAAGCTTTCTTT; CDR3 protein: CASSQVGGSNTEAFF
V gene: TRBV2; clone size: few; J gene: TRBJ1-2; D gene: TRBD1; CDR3 DNA: TGTGCCAGCATCCCTCCAGGGGACAGCAACTATGGCTACACCTTC; CDR3 protein: CASIPPGDSNYGYTF
V gene: TRBV9; clone size: -; J gene: TRBJ2-3; D gene: TRBD1; CDR3 DNA: TGTGCCAGCAGTGGGACAGGAAGCACAGATACGCAGTATTTT; CDR3 protein: CASSGTGSTDTQYF
V gene: TRBV29-1; clone size: few; J gene: TRBJ2-1; D gene: -; CDR3 DNA: TGCAGCGTTGTAAGGGATCCGAGCTCCTACAATGAGCAGTTCTTC; CDR3 protein: CSVVRDPSSYNEQFF
V gene: TRBV30; clone size: few; J gene: TRBJ2-7; D gene: -; CDR3 DNA: TGTGCCTGGAGTGTACCGCGGGACCCCACCTACGAGCAGTACTTC; CDR3 protein: CAWSVPRDPTYEQYF